One and the same sample provided the 30 T cell receptor beta chains below, sequenced in a study. Each CDR3 protein gets one entry after TCRdb re-called the RT-PCR reads with MiXCR. The sample yields 550,000 to 750,000 distinct CDR3 sequences, more than 13% seen once. Sequencing was done on a sample of memory CD4+ T cells from blood. These receptors were taken from a female donor in good health, serving as a healthy control.

The table lists this clonotype with many counts. V usage is TRBV12-3 or TRBV12-4 and J usage is TRBJ2-3; 7 nucleotides agree with TRBD2. The CDR3 covers 16 residues. V lost 5 bases and J lost 0; bases outside the gene matches: 8. The CDR3 loop is CASSRGLPSSTDTQYF. The CDR3 DNA is TGTGCCAGCAGTCGGGGACTACCATCCAGCACAGATACGCAGTATTTT.

This clonotype was seen repeatedly, ten times or more. CDR3: CSVPVRGEETQYF. DNA of the CDR3: TGCAGTGTCCCGGTGAGGGGAGAAGAGACCCAGTACTTC. The chain couples TRBV20-1 to TRBJ2-5; D possibly matches TRBD1 or TRBD2 (5 bases each). V lost 7 bases, J lost 3 bases, and 15 bases lay in between. The CDR3 consists of 13 residues. Germline lookup yields CDR1 DFQATT and CDR2 SNEGSKA (reference sequence).

This clonotype was found many times. This chain links TRBV6-6 with TRBJ1-6; 9 positions agree with TRBD1. In germline, CDR1 is MNHNY, CDR2 SVGAGI (reference sequence). With 6 bases clipped from V and 2 bases from J, the junction kept 14 bases outside the gene matches. There are 19 residues in the CDR3. The CDR3 reads CASSAQGQGDSTYNSPLHF. The CDR3 region has the DNA TGTGCCAGCAGCGCGCAGGGACAGGGAGACTCGACCTATAATTCACCCCTCCACTTT.

V is TRBV5-1 and J is TRBJ2-2; no definite D call. Trimming took 3 bases from V and 5 from J, leaving 17 bases between them. The CDR3 extends over 16 amino acids. The V gene's germline CDR1 is SGHRS and CDR2 YFSETQ. The CDR3 DNA reads TGCGCCAGCAGCTCCTATGGGATTTCGTTGACCGGGGAGCTGTTTTTT. It specifies CASSSYGISLTGELFF.

This clonotype was seen a few times. This chain joins TRBV7-2 and TRBJ2-7; D is unresolved. Germline CDR1 SGHTA, CDR2 FQGNSA. V gave up 5 bases and J gave up 5 bases, with 19 bases separating them. The CDR3 covers 15 residues. CDR3 residues: CASSRGEQTLDEQYF. DNA of the CDR3: TGTGCCAGCAGCCGCGGAGAACAAACCTTGGACGAGCAGTACTTC.

This rearrangement joins TRBV28 to TRBJ1-5; a weak D match, TRBD1 (5 bases). The germline V and J ends were trimmed by 11 bases and 7 bases, with 15 bases remaining between them. Germline V gives CDR1 MDHEN, CDR2 SYDVKM. This CDR3 has 12 residues. The CDR3 DNA follows: TGTGCCTCCACGGGGGGAGACCAGCCCCAGCATTTT. This translates into CASTGGDQPQHF.

The rearrangement links TRBV10-3 to TRBJ1-3; D unresolved. Per the germline V gene, CDR1 is ENHRY and CDR2 is SYGVKD. CDR3 length: 16 amino acids. V was pared by 2 bases and J by 0 bases, with 11 bases between. The CDR3 here is CAISEENRVSGNTIYF. The CDR3 coding sequence is TGTGCCATCAGTGAGGAGAACAGAGTCTCTGGAAACACCATATATTTT.

The chain combines TRBV20-1 with TRBJ1-5; 10 nucleotides line up with TRBD1. Germline-derived CDR1 and CDR2 are DFQATT and SNEGSKA (reference sequence). J gave up 9 bases and V 5 bases, and 13 bases lay outside the gene matches. CDR3 length: 15 amino acids. The CDR3 DNA follows: TGCAGTGCTGCAGACAGGGGGCTTGGGACAGGGCCCCAGCATTTT. Its translation is CSAADRGLGTGPQHF.

This clonotype has only a few counts. The chain links TRBV7-3 to TRBJ2-7; the D is unclear. V was trimmed by 5 bases and J by 4 bases, leaving 12 bases between them. The CDR3 is 13 amino acids. Germline CDR1 reads SGHTA; CDR2 reads FQGTGA. The CDR3 DNA reads TGTGCCAGCAGCCCCCACCGTCGGTACGAGCAGTACTTC. Protein product: CASSPHRRYEQYF. Variable domain in full (rest from reference TRBV7-3 and TRBJ2-7): GAGVSQTPSNKVTEKGKYVELRCDPISGHTALYWYRQSLGQGPEFLIYFQGTGAADDSGLPNDRFFAVRPEGSVSTLKIQRTERGDSAVYLCASSPHRRYEQYFGPGTRLTVT.

This clonotype has ten or more counts. The chain joins TRBV6-2 or TRBV6-3 to TRBJ1-2; D not certain. Germline values: CDR1 MNHEY, CDR2 SVGEGT. V dropped 2 bases and J dropped 10 bases, with 17 bases sitting between them. The CDR3 is made up of 14 amino acids. CDR3 sequence reads: CASSYGQPPLLYTF. For the CDR3, the DNA is TGTGCCAGCAGTTACGGTCAGCCCCCCCTCCTCTACACCTTC.

CDR3 nucleotide sequence: TGCAGCGTTAAGCGGGGGGCCTACAATGAGCAGTTCTTC. Translation: CSVKRGAYNEQFF. The rearrangement joins TRBV29-1 to TRBJ2-1; TRBD2 aligns across 9 bases. Germline V gene sequence: CDR1 SQVTM, CDR2 ANQGSEA. The CDR3 sequence is 13 residues long. V dropped 5 bases and J dropped 2; count of bases not matched to a gene: 1.

This chain connects TRBV7-9 to TRBJ2-7; 8 bases are shared with TRBD2. The V gene's germline CDR1 is SEHNR and CDR2 FQNEAQ (reference sequence). Trimming took 5 bases from V and 6 from J; bases not matched to a gene: 15. This CDR3 region has 16 residues. The CDR3 region has the DNA TGTGCCAGCAGCCCCTGGGGCGGGAGGACTTACTTCGAGCAGTACTTC. Translating it yields CASSPWGGRTYFEQYF.

The chain employs TRBV5-6 and TRBJ1-1; the match to TRBD1 covers 7 bases. Germline assignment: CDR1 SGHDT and CDR2 YYEEEE. The trim removed 4 bases at V and 5 bases at J, leaving 14 bases unmatched. This CDR3 has 16 residues. CDR3 nucleotides: TGTGCCAGCAGCGCCCGAGGGAGGGGGCGCGGGACTGAAGCTTTCTTT. Its translation is CASSARGRGRGTEAFF.

The chain links TRBV6-1 to TRBJ2-3; D is ambiguous. The CDR3 has 11 residues. CDR1 and CDR2 (germline): MNHNS, SASEGT. V shed 2 bases and J shed 8 bases, with 5 bases lying between them. The CDR3 region has the DNA TGTGCCAGCAGTGAATTAGCTACGCAGTATTTT. Its protein product is CASSELATQYF.

The chain has TRBV12-3 or TRBV12-4 and TRBJ1-1, with 7 bases fitting TRBD1. V trimming: 4 bases; J trimming: 4 bases; junction bases outside the gene matches: 9. There are 15 residues in the CDR3. CDR3 nucleotides: TGTGCCAGCAGTTCCGGACAGGCCCAAATCACTGAAGCTTTCTTT. This encodes CASSSGQAQITEAFF.

The CDR3 bases are TGCGCCAGCAGCACGCCGGGACAATTGAATGAGCAGTTCTTC. It codes for CASSTPGQLNEQFF. The V and J genes are TRBV4-3 and TRBJ2-1, with D tentatively TRBD1 (6 bases). The CDR3 totals 14 residues. From germline, CDR1 is LGHNA and CDR2 YSLEER. Trimming left V 5 bases short and J 7 bases short, with 15 bases between.

This clonotype was seen a handful of times. This rearrangement joins TRBV5-1 to TRBJ1-2, with 8 bases lining up with TRBD1. The junction had 6 bases not matched to a gene; V was cut back by 0 bases and J by 8 bases. From germline, CDR1 is SGHRS and CDR2 YFSETQ. The CDR3 runs 14 residues. In nucleotides, the CDR3 is TGCGCCAGCAGCTTGGGGCAGGGGGCACAAGGCTACACCTTC. This codes for CASSLGQGAQGYTF. The variable domain in full, completed from reference TRBV5-1 and TRBJ1-2, reads KAGVTQTPRYLIKTRGQQVTLSCSPISGHRSVSWYQQTPGQGLQFLFEYFSETQRNKGNFPGRFSGRQFSNSRSEMNVSTLELGDSALYLCASSLGQGAQGYTFGSGTRLTVV.

This clonotype was counted many times. The V call is TRBV20-1, the J call TRBJ2-3; 7 bases map to TRBD2. CDR3 length: 15 amino acids. Germline V gives CDR1 DFQATT, CDR2 SNEGSKA (reference sequence). The V gene end was trimmed by 4 bases and the J gene end by 6 bases; junction bases not matched to a gene: 13. CDR3 in DNA: TGCAGTGCTACGCCGGCTAGCGGTACGTTGGATACGCAGTATTTT. Amino acids: CSATPASGTLDTQYF.

The genes are TRBV27 and TRBJ2-5; D gene ambiguous. Germline CDR1 reads MNHEY; CDR2 reads SMNVEV (reference sequence). Trimming removed 4 bases from V and 4 bases from J, with 13 bases in between. This CDR3 has 14 residues. The CDR3 loop is CASSSLGRRETQYF. CDR3 bases: TGTGCCAGCAGTTCTCTGGGTAGAAGAGAGACCCAGTACTTC.

As to this clonotype: A read error may explain this, as a much larger clone is one base away. The V gene is TRBV5-1, the J gene TRBJ2-7; 13 nucleotides match TRBD2. From germline, CDR1 is SGHRS and CDR2 YFSETQ. Unmatched junction bases numbered 7, after V lost 0 bases and J lost 7 bases. There are 16 residues in the CDR3. CDR3 nucleotides: TGCGCCAGCAGCTTGGGGGGGACTAGCGGGGTCAATGAGCAGTACTTC. Protein product: CASSLGGTSGVNEQYF.

This clonotype occurred many times. The rearrangement uses TRBV5-1 and TRBJ2-2; TRBD2 matches 8 bases. Looked up from germline, CDR1 is SGHRS and CDR2 is YFSETQ. The CDR3 sequence is 15 residues long. V shed 3 bases, J shed 2 bases, and the junction held 3 bases outside the gene matches. The CDR3, as DNA: TGCGCCAGCAGCTCACTAGCGGTAAACACCGGGGAGCTGTTTTTT. Its protein product is CASSSLAVNTGELFF.

This clonotype was found a few times. The V call is TRBV6-9, the J call TRBJ2-1; D unresolved. CDR1 and CDR2 from the germline V gene are MNHGY and SVAAGI. Trimming left V 6 bases short and J 0 bases short, with 12 bases between. CDR3 length: 15 amino acids. CDR3 protein: CASRYRPVSYNEQFF. In DNA, the CDR3 is TGTGCCAGCAGATACAGACCGGTCTCCTACAATGAGCAGTTCTTC.

This clonotype has more than one count but fewer than ten. V and J are TRBV6-5 and TRBJ1-3, with TRBD1 as a possible D gene (5 bases). V lost 7 bases and J lost 5, with 15 bases in between. The CDR3 totals 14 residues. In germline, CDR1 is MNHEY, CDR2 SVGAGI. This chain's CDR3 is CASTDAGARNTIYF. In nucleotides, the CDR3 is TGTGCCAGCACCGATGCTGGGGCGAGAAACACCATATATTTT.

This clonotype was seen ten or more times. This rearrangement joins TRBV5-1 to TRBJ2-7; D may be TRBD1 (7 bases). In germline, CDR1 is SGHRS, CDR2 YFSETQ. Deletions cut 5 bases from V and 3 bases from J, with 12 bases between. This CDR3 spans 13 amino acids. The CDR3 protein is CASRRGQSYEQYF. Here the CDR3 DNA reads TGCGCCAGCAGGCGGGGACAGAGCTACGAGCAGTACTTC.

The chain recombines TRBV19 with TRBJ1-5; 7 bases match TRBD1. Germline CDR1 and CDR2: LNHDA and SQIVND (reference sequence). Germline trimming cut 4 bases from V and 4 bases from J; bases unmatched to any gene: 10. This CDR3 has 16 residues. CDR3 sequence reads: CASSTHGDSINQPQHF. DNA for the CDR3: TGTGCCAGTAGTACACACGGGGACAGTATAAATCAGCCCCAGCATTTT.

This clonotype was detected a few times. The rearrangement joins TRBV28 to TRBJ2-1, with 7 bases that match TRBD1. Germline V lookup: CDR1 MDHEN, CDR2 SYDVKM. Trimming removed 5 bases from V and 7 bases from J; junction bases left unmatched: 11. The CDR3 runs to 15 residues. The CDR3 is CASSIGTAKLNEQFF. The CDR3 bases are TGTGCCAGCAGTATCGGGACAGCAAAGTTAAATGAGCAGTTCTTC.

CDR3 in DNA: TGTGCCAGCAGTGGGCTTAGCGGGGGGGCCGGAGAGACCCAGTACTTC. It translates to CASSGLSGGAGETQYF. The V and J genes are TRBV12-3 or TRBV12-4 and TRBJ2-5, with 11 bases that match TRBD2. This CDR3 has 16 amino acids. J lost 4 bases, V lost 5 bases, and 9 bases had no gene match.

This clonotype was found a few times. CDR3 protein: CASSAPGVETQYF. CDR3 DNA sequence: TGCGCCAGCAGCGCACCAGGGGTTGAGACCCAGTACTTC. V and J are TRBV5-1 and TRBJ2-5, with D perhaps TRBD1 (6 bases). The CDR3 spans 13 residues. Per the germline V gene, CDR1 is SGHRS and CDR2 is YFSETQ. V dropped 4 bases and J dropped 5 bases, with 12 bases sitting between them.

The chain recombines TRBV5-4 with TRBJ1-2, with a tentative D call TRBD1 (5 bases). V shed 4 bases and J shed 8 bases, with 21 bases lying between them. CDR1 is SGHNT, CDR2 YYREEE, per germline (reference sequence). This CDR3 region has 15 residues. The CDR3 loop reads CASSDGTVGDGGYTF. The CDR3 coding sequence is TGTGCCAGCAGCGATGGGACCGTTGGGGATGGGGGCTACACCTTC.

This sequence joins TRBV19 and TRBJ2-1; tentative D call: TRBD2 (5 bases). Germline values: CDR1 LNHDA, CDR2 SQIVND (reference sequence). Deletions cut 2 bases from V and 7 bases from J, with 6 bases between. The CDR3 has 12 amino acids. CDR3 nucleotide sequence: TGTGCCAGTAGTATAAGGGAGAATGAGCAGTTCTTC. It encodes CASSIRENEQFF.